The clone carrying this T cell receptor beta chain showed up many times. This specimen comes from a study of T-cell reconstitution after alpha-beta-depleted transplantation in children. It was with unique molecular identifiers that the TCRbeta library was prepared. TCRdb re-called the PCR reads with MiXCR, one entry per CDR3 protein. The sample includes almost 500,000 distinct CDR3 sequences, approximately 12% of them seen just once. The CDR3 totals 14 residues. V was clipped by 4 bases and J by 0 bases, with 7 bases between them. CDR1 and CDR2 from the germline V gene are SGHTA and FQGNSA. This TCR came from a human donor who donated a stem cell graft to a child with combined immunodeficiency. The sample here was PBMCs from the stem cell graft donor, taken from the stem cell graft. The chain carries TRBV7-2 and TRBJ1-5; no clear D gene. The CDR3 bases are TGTGCCAGCAGCTGGGGATATAGCAATCAGCCCCAGCATTTT. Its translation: CASSWGYSNQPQHF.